Below are 28 T cell receptor beta chains sequenced from a single sample in a study of blood T cell repertoires in COVID-19. The protocol was immunoSEQ multiplex PCR, while the TCRdb copy is restricted to in-frame clones and leaves out a portion. The data show about 170,000 clones, approximately 86% seen once. Sequencing was carried out using peripheral blood. These receptors were taken from a man aged 45-65 years with active or convalescent COVID-19.

This clone is a singleton in its sample. The chain carries TRBV5-6 and TRBJ2-3; 8 nucleotides line up with TRBD2. Germline CDR1 is SGHDT and CDR2 is YYEEEE. The CDR3 is made up of 15 amino acids. V was clipped by 5 bases and J by 5 bases; unmatched bases: 10. The CDR3 DNA reads as TGTGCCAGCAGAAATGTGGCGGGGGGACAAGATACGCAGTATTTT. This gives the protein CASRNVAGGQDTQYF.

V is TRBV5-4 and J is TRBJ2-7; TRBD1 matches 7 bases. Looked up from germline, CDR1 is SGHNT and CDR2 is YYREEE (reference sequence). V lost 5 bases to trimming and J lost 3 bases; unmatched junction nucleotides: 5. This CDR3 is built from 13 residues. The CDR3 region is CASSLQGSYEQYF. CDR3 DNA: TGTGCCAGCAGTTTACAGGGGAGCTACGAGCAGTACTTC.

The V call is TRBV7-3, the J call TRBJ1-1; D gene ambiguous. Looked up from germline, CDR1 is SGHTA and CDR2 is FQGTGA. Trimming removed 2 bases from V and 7 bases from J, with 8 bases in between. This CDR3 comprises 12 residues. The CDR3 sequence: CASSLAGGEAFF. For the CDR3, the DNA is TGTGCCAGCAGCTTAGCAGGAGGTGAAGCTTTCTTT.

The genes are TRBV7-9 and TRBJ2-1, with TRBD2 matching over 8 bases. Germline loops: CDR1 SEHNR, CDR2 FQNEAQ (reference sequence). The junction had 3 bases not matched to a gene; V was cut back by 2 bases and J by 0 bases. The CDR3 extends over 16 amino acids. The CDR3 DNA reads as TGTGCCAGCAGCTTAAGGCTAGCGGGCTCCTACAATGAGCAGTTCTTC. It codes for CASSLRLAGSYNEQFF. The full variable domain, rest sourced from reference TRBV7-9 and TRBJ2-1, is DTGVSQNPRHKITKRGQNVTFRCDPISEHNRLYWYRQTLGQGPEFLTYFQNEAQLEKSRLLSDRFSAERPKGSFSTLEIQRTEQGDSAMYLCASSLRLAGSYNEQFFGPGTRLTVL.

The chain is built from TRBV7-2 and TRBJ1-1; perhaps TRBD1 as D (5 bases). The CDR3 consists of 13 residues. Germline-derived CDR1 and CDR2 are SGHTA and FQGNSA. Trimming pared 5 bases from V and 0 bases from J, leaving 7 bases between. The CDR3 nucleotides are TGTGCCAGCAGCGCACAGGTGAACACTGAAGCTTTCTTT. Translating it yields CASSAQVNTEAFF.

The CDR3 region has the DNA TGTGCCAGCAGCTTAGATGTGCTGACTAAACTGTTTTTT. Translating it yields CASSLDVLTKLFF. The chain recombines TRBV11-2 with TRBJ1-4; no clear D gene. V was cut by 0 bases and J by 11 bases, with 10 bases left in between. The CDR3 consists of 13 residues. Germline CDR1 is SGHAT and CDR2 is FQNNGV.

This clone was seen just once. The chain joins TRBV5-5 to TRBJ1-2; D unclear. Trimming pared 0 bases from V and 7 bases from J, leaving 16 bases between. Germline V gives CDR1 SGHKS, CDR2 YYEKEE (reference sequence). This CDR3 is built from 15 residues. The CDR3 region has the DNA TGTGCCAGCAGCTTGGTTCCAGGAGGGAATACTGGCTACACCTTC. Protein sequence: CASSLVPGGNTGYTF. The full variable domain, its missing parts supplied by reference TRBV5-5 and TRBJ1-2, is DAGVTQSPTHLIKTRGQQVTLRCSPISGHKSVSWYQQVLGQGPQFIFQYYEKEERGRGNFPDRFSARQFPNYSSELNVNALLLGDSALYLCASSLVPGGNTGYTFGSGTRLTVV.

The chain couples TRBV19 to TRBJ2-1; TRBD1 matches 7 bases. This CDR3 is 16 amino acids long. V gave up 3 bases and J gave up 6 bases; unmatched junction bases: 11. Germline V gene data show CDR1 as LNHDA and CDR2 as SQIVND (reference sequence). The CDR3 protein is CASSILQTPGGNEQFF. The CDR3 bases are TGTGCCAGTAGTATCCTTCAGACGCCAGGGGGCAATGAGCAGTTCTTC.

This rearrangement joins TRBV5-1 to TRBJ2-1; the D gene is possibly TRBD2 (6 bases). CDR1 SGHRS and CDR2 YFSETQ come from the germline V gene. The V and J ends lost 4 bases and 1 base respectively, with 15 bases between them. The CDR3 spans 16 residues. CDR3 bases: TGCGCCAGCAGCGTGGACGGGAGCTTGTCCTACAATGAGCAGTTCTTC. Its translation: CASSVDGSLSYNEQFF.

The chain uses TRBV6-2 or TRBV6-3 and TRBJ2-1; 7 nucleotides match TRBD2. The CDR3 contains 15 residues. V shed 6 bases, J shed 0 bases, and the junction held 5 bases outside the gene matches. Germline CDR1 reads MNHEY; CDR2 reads SVGEGT. Here the CDR3 reads CASSRSGNSYNEQFF. The CDR3 DNA is TGTGCCAGCAGCCGAAGCGGGAACTCCTACAATGAGCAGTTCTTC.

The chain joins TRBV19 to TRBJ2-3, with 12 bases that match TRBD2. CDR3 size: 17 residues. CDR1 is LNHDA, CDR2 SQIVND, per germline (reference sequence). After removal of 3 bases from V and 4 bases from J, the junction contained 8 bases not matched to a gene. CDR3 in amino acids: CASSIYRLAGVPDTQYF. CDR3 DNA: TGTGCCAGTAGTATCTATAGACTAGCGGGGGTCCCAGATACGCAGTATTTT.

This chain links TRBV10-3 with TRBJ2-1; 9 nucleotides match TRBD2. CDR1 and CDR2 (germline): ENHRY, SYGVKD. This CDR3 has 16 amino acids. The V and J ends lost 0 bases and 7 bases, in that order; junction bases with no gene match: 7. CDR3 DNA: TGTGCCATCAGTGAGTCCGGCGGGGGGGCCCGGAATGAGCAGTTCTTC. This gives the protein CAISESGGGARNEQFF.

Only a few counts were recorded for this clone. V is TRBV5-4 and J is TRBJ2-1, with D possibly TRBD2 on 5 matching bases. From germline, CDR1 is SGHNT and CDR2 YYREEE (reference sequence). There are 18 residues in the CDR3. Between the trimmed V and J ends, which lost 4 bases and 0 bases, there was a span of 20 bases. The CDR3 DNA reads as TGTGCCAGCAGCCACCCATATAAAGGAGGTTTCTCCTACAATGAGCAGTTCTTC. Encoded protein: CASSHPYKGGFSYNEQFF. The variable domain in full, completed from reference TRBV5-4 and TRBJ2-1, reads ETGVTQSPTHLIKTRGQQVTLRCSSQSGHNTVSWYQQALGQGPQFIFQYYREEENGRGNFPPRFSGLQFPNYSSELNVNALELDDSALYLCASSHPYKGGFSYNEQFFGPGTRLTVL.

The V call is TRBV18, the J call TRBJ2-2; 8 bases match TRBD1. From germline, CDR1 is KGHSH and CDR2 LQKENI. This CDR3 spans 15 amino acids. Trimming at V came to 6 bases and at J to 6 bases, leaving 9 bases not matched to a gene. The CDR3 spells CASSPQTGVAGELFF. CDR3 sequence (DNA): TGTGCCAGCTCCCCTCAGACAGGGGTTGCCGGGGAGCTGTTTTTT.

The V gene is TRBV12-3 or TRBV12-4, the J gene TRBJ1-5; D is undetermined. This CDR3 region has 12 residues. V was shortened by 4 bases and J by 6 bases, with 7 bases between the two germline ends. The CDR3 DNA reads as TGTGCCAGCAGTTCCCTCCCTCAGCCCCAGCATTTT. Translation gives CASSSLPQPQHF.

The chain employs TRBV7-2 and TRBJ2-7; D gene ambiguous. The CDR3 consists of 12 residues. Trimming removed 5 bases from V and 2 bases from J, with 7 bases in between. CDR1 and CDR2 from the germline V gene are SGHTA and FQGNSA. Here the CDR3 reads CASSRNTYEQYF. The CDR3 DNA is TGTGCCAGCAGCCGAAACACCTACGAGCAGTACTTC.

The chain is built from TRBV7-8 and TRBJ1-6; D is perhaps TRBD1 (6 bases). The ends were cut back, 2 bases at V and 6 bases at J, with 14 bases in the middle. Looked up from germline, CDR1 is SGHVS and CDR2 is FQNEAQ. CDR3 size: 16 residues. The CDR3: CASSLTGLAGNSPLHF. The DNA for the CDR3 is TGTGCCAGCAGCTTAACAGGGTTAGCGGGTAATTCACCCCTCCACTTT.

The CDR3 protein is CASSKLYREGACEQYF. CDR3 DNA sequence: TGTGCCAGCAGCAAACTTTACAGGGAAGGAGCATGCGAGCAGTACTTC. The V call is TRBV21-1, the J call TRBJ2-7; the D call of TRBD1 is as the table states it, not checked on the DNA. TRBV21-1 is reported as a pseudogene. The CDR3 covers 16 residues.

This clone has only a few counts. The rearrangement joins TRBV4-3 to TRBJ1-2, with a weak D call TRBD1 (5 bases). The CDR3 is 20 amino acids. Germline CDR1 and CDR2: LGHNA and YSLEER. V dropped 2 bases and J dropped 8 bases, with 33 bases sitting between them. The DNA of the CDR3 is TGCGCCAGCAGCCAAAGATGGTCTAGCGGTCGGGACCCTACGGACCAGGGCTACACCTTC. As protein: CASSQRWSSGRDPTDQGYTF.

This clone was counted many times. The genes are TRBV5-5 and TRBJ1-2; D is unclear. The germline CDR1 and CDR2 sequences are SGHKS and YYEKEE (reference sequence). Trimming shortened V by 0 bases and J by 7 bases, and 10 bases separated the two germline ends. The CDR3 is made up of 13 amino acids. This chain's CDR3 is CASSLVVGSGYTF. The CDR3 region has the DNA TGTGCCAGCAGCTTGGTTGTGGGCAGTGGCTACACCTTC.

The rearrangement links TRBV15 to TRBJ2-2; no clear D gene. The ends were cut back, 0 bases at V and 8 bases at J, with 7 bases in the middle. The germline V gene encodes CDR1 LNHNV and CDR2 YYDKDF (reference sequence). This CDR3 contains 13 residues. As DNA, the CDR3 is TGTGCCACCAGCAGAGATCGAGATGGGGAGCTGTTTTTT. Protein sequence: CATSRDRDGELFF.

This clone was observed once. The genes are TRBV9 and TRBJ2-1, with 13 bases fitting TRBD2. The CDR3 contains 16 residues. Germline CDR1 is SGDLS and CDR2 is YYNGEE. Trimming took 1 base from V and 7 from J; bases not matched to a gene: 5. DNA of the CDR3: TGTGCCAGCAGCGTAACTAGCGGGAGGGCCGGGAATGAGCAGTTCTTC. It specifies CASSVTSGRAGNEQFF.

The CDR3 reads CASSPEGLVTDTQYF. CDR3 nucleotides: TGTGCCAGCAGCCCAGAGGGACTAGTAACAGATACGCAGTATTTT. This chain links TRBV5-4 with TRBJ2-3; 8 bases line up with TRBD2. The CDR3 is made up of 15 amino acids. V gave up 4 bases and J gave up 3 bases; unmatched junction bases: 7. The germline gives CDR1 SGHNT, CDR2 YYREEE (reference sequence).

This clone was detected once. The rearrangement joins TRBV7-2 to TRBJ2-7, with D uncertain. Trimming pared 1 base from V and 3 bases from J, leaving 13 bases between. Germline V gives CDR1 SGHTA, CDR2 FQGNSA. This CDR3 has 15 residues. The CDR3 reads CASSLVSGFGYEQYF. The CDR3 coding sequence is TGTGCCAGCAGCTTAGTGTCCGGGTTCGGCTACGAGCAGTACTTC.

The chain carries TRBV7-2 and TRBJ2-7; 7 bases fit TRBD1. Germline V gene sequence: CDR1 SGHTA, CDR2 FQGNSA. The CDR3 is made up of 14 amino acids. V shed 3 bases and J 6 bases; nucleotides not matched to a gene: 8. The CDR3 region has the DNA TGTGCCAGCAGCTTCTCCGGGACAGCGAGCGAGCAGTACTTC. This gives the protein CASSFSGTASEQYF.

The chain links TRBV6-5 to TRBJ1-5; tentative D call: TRBD1 (5 bases). The germline V gene encodes CDR1 MNHEY and CDR2 SVGAGI. The V and J ends lost 0 bases and 8 bases respectively, with 14 bases between them. This CDR3 comprises 15 residues. CDR3 protein: CASSYSIGQLKPQHF. The CDR3 bases are TGTGCCAGCAGTTACTCGATCGGACAACTTAAGCCCCAGCATTTT.

The rearrangement joins TRBV9 to TRBJ2-5, with TRBD2 matching over 8 bases. The CDR3 has 14 amino acids. Per germline, CDR1 SGDLS and CDR2 YYNGEE. V lost 3 bases and J lost 1; bases outside the gene matches: 2. CDR3 sequence (DNA): TGTGCCAGCAGCGCGGGGGGGGCCCAAGAGACCCAGTACTTC. Its protein is CASSAGGAQETQYF.

The genes are TRBV18 and TRBJ1-2; D unclear. Deletions cut 3 bases from V and 0 bases from J, with 17 bases between. Germline V gene lookup returns CDR1 KGHSH and CDR2 LQKENI. This CDR3 is built from 17 residues. The CDR3 here is CASSPSPTLEANYGYTF. In nucleotides, the CDR3 is TGTGCCAGCTCACCTTCCCCAACTCTGGAGGCTAACTATGGCTACACCTTC.